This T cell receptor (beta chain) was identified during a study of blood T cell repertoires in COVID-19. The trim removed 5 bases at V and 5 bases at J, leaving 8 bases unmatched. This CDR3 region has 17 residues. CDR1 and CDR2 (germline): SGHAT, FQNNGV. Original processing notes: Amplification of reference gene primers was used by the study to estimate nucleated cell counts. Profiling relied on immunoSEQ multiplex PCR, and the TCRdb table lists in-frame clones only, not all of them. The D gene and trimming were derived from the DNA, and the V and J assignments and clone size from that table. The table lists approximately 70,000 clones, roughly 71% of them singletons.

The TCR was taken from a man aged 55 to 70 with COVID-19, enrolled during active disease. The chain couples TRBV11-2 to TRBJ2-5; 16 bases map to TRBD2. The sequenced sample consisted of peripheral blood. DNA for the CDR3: TGTGCCAGCAGCCTCGCGCCGGGACTAGCGGGAGGGGAGACCCAGTACTTC. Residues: CASSLAPGLAGGETQYF.